Following are 21 T cell receptor beta chains from one sample sequenced in a study of T cell clones after liver transplantation. TCRdb's copy holds only in-frame clones and misses some; the assay was immunoSEQ multiplex PCR. The sample has 40,000 to 65,000 clones, about 81% seen once; the top ten hold 8% to 9.5%. The material sequenced was CD4+ T cells from blood, taken before liver transplant. The receptors stem from a human donor who received a liver transplant.

The CDR3, as DNA: TGCGCCAGCAGCTTCGCTAGCGGTACCGACACCGGGGAGCTGTTTTTT. This codes for CASSFASGTDTGELFF. The chain joins TRBV5-1 to TRBJ2-2, with TRBD2 matching over 7 bases. After removal of 2 bases from V and 3 bases from J, the junction contained 7 bases not matched to a gene. The CDR3 contains 16 residues. Germline CDR1 SGHRS, CDR2 YFSETQ.

The V and J genes are TRBV19 and TRBJ2-5; no clear D. Germline V gives CDR1 LNHDA, CDR2 SQIVND (reference sequence). The CDR3 has 11 amino acids. V lost 3 bases and J lost 2, with 1 base in between. The CDR3: CASSMQETQYF. The CDR3, as DNA: TGTGCCAGTAGTATGCAAGAGACCCAGTACTTC.

This chain joins TRBV11-1 and TRBJ2-2; maybe TRBD1 (6 bases). V was clipped by 4 bases and J by 6 bases, with 12 bases between them. The germline V gene has CDR1 SGHAT and CDR2 FQDESV (reference sequence). The CDR3 contains 14 residues. The CDR3 region is CASSSSRGAGELFF. The CDR3 coding sequence is TGTGCCAGCAGCTCTAGCAGGGGTGCCGGGGAGCTGTTTTTT. Drawing the rest from reference TRBV11-1 and TRBJ2-2, the complete variable domain is EAEVAQSPRYKITEKSQAVAFWCDPISGHATLYWYRQILGQGPELLVQFQDESVVDDSQLPKDRFSAERLKGVDSTLKIQPAELGDSAMYLCASSSSRGAGELFFGEGSRLTVL.

The rearrangement joins TRBV5-4 to TRBJ2-7, with TRBD2 matching 14 bases. CDR1 is SGHNT and CDR2 is YYREEE in the germline V gene (reference sequence). V gave up 4 bases and J gave up 0 bases; unmatched junction bases: 6. CDR3 length equals 17 residues. CDR3 nucleotide sequence: TGTGCCAGCAGCGTAGGACTAGCGGGAGGAAGCTCCTACGAGCAGTACTTC. It yields the protein CASSVGLAGGSSYEQYF.

The chain carries TRBV7-3 and TRBJ1-1; 7 bases are a match to TRBD1. CDR3 size: 14 residues. V lost 6 bases to trimming and J lost 3 bases; unmatched junction nucleotides: 7. Germline assignment: CDR1 SGHTA and CDR2 FQGTGA. The CDR3 region is CASRKQGTDTEAFF. Here the CDR3 DNA reads TGTGCCAGCAGGAAACAGGGGACCGACACTGAAGCTTTCTTT.

This clone was observed a few times. This chain connects TRBV5-1 to TRBJ2-2, with TRBD1 identical over 9 bases. Trimming removed 4 bases from V and 6 bases from J; junction bases left unmatched: 4. In germline, CDR1 is SGHRS, CDR2 YFSETQ. The CDR3 sequence is 14 residues long. This CDR3 is CASSRTGEAGELFF. As DNA, the CDR3 is TGCGCCAGCAGCCGGACAGGGGAGGCCGGGGAGCTGTTTTTT.

The table lists this clone with a count of one. The chain couples TRBV28 to TRBJ2-3; D call uncertain. Germline values: CDR1 MDHEN, CDR2 SYDVKM. With 8 bases removed from V and 1 base from J, the gap between germline ends came to 10 bases. CDR3 length: 13 amino acids. CDR3 loop: CASASLGTDTQYF. DNA for the CDR3: TGTGCCAGCGCCTCCCTGGGCACAGATACGCAGTATTTT.

This rearrangement joins TRBV6-6 to TRBJ1-2; TRBD1 agrees at 10 bases. CDR1 and CDR2 (germline): MNHNY, SVGAGI (reference sequence). V shed 6 bases and J 8 bases; nucleotides not matched to a gene: 6. The CDR3 spans 13 residues. The CDR3 region has the DNA TGTGCCAGCAGGGCGGGACAGGGGTCGGGCTACACCTTC. This gives the protein CASRAGQGSGYTF.

This clone appeared a single time. The rearrangement links TRBV7-2 to TRBJ2-7; weak D call: TRBD1 (5 bases). This CDR3 spans 15 amino acids. Germline V gene data show CDR1 as SGHTA and CDR2 as FQGNSA. Trimming left V 5 bases short and J 4 bases short, with 18 bases between. CDR3 sequence reads: CASSRQGDKGYEQYF. CDR3 in DNA: TGTGCCAGCAGCCGACAAGGAGACAAGGGGTACGAGCAGTACTTC.

The V and J genes are TRBV6-1 and TRBJ1-2; D gene unclear. V was cut by 0 bases and J by 5 bases, with 13 bases left in between. The CDR3 totals 15 residues. Germline lookup yields CDR1 MNHNS and CDR2 SASEGT. DNA for the CDR3: TGTGCCAGCAGTGAAGCGTCCCCCCGGGTATATGGCTACACCTTC. It codes for CASSEASPRVYGYTF.

The chain is built from TRBV20-1 and TRBJ1-2; 11 nucleotides align to TRBD1. This CDR3 is built from 11 residues. Germline values: CDR1 DFQATT, CDR2 SNEGSKA (reference sequence). After removal of 6 bases from V and 8 bases from J, the junction contained 2 bases not matched to a gene. The CDR3 protein is CSARTGGGYTF. The CDR3 DNA reads as TGCAGTGCCAGGACAGGGGGCGGCTACACCTTC.

The chain is built from TRBV6-1 and TRBJ1-5; no reliable D call. CDR1 and CDR2 from the germline V gene are MNHNS and SASEGT. V lost 6 bases to trimming and J lost 0 bases, with 12 bases between them. The CDR3 runs to 15 residues. The CDR3 DNA is TGTGCCAGCAGACTGGAGCTCCATAGCAATCAGCCCCAGCATTTT. Protein sequence: CASRLELHSNQPQHF.

The chain combines TRBV7-2 with TRBJ1-1; a possible D gene is TRBD1 (5 bases). Germline CDR1 is SGHTA and CDR2 is FQGNSA. The ends were cut back, 1 base at V and 0 bases at J, with 18 bases in the middle. The CDR3 has 18 amino acids. The CDR3 is CASSLGGAGRRMNTEAFF. The CDR3 region has the DNA TGTGCCAGCAGCTTAGGGGGCGCAGGGAGGAGAATGAACACTGAAGCTTTCTTT.

This clone occurred a few times. The J gene is TRBJ2-3, the V gene TRBV30, with 7 bases fitting TRBD2. Germline V gives CDR1 GTSNPN, CDR2 SVGIG (reference sequence). The CDR3 has 16 amino acids. The trim removed 4 bases at V and 2 bases at J, leaving 12 bases unmatched. The CDR3 DNA sequence: TGTGCCTGGAACTCCGGGCAGGGAGGGAACACAGATACGCAGTATTTT. Translation: CAWNSGQGGNTDTQYF.

About this clone: A much larger clonotype is one base distant, so this may be a read error. The J gene is TRBJ1-3, the V gene TRBV4-1; perhaps TRBD1 as D (5 bases). This CDR3 is built from 16 residues. CDR1 is MGHRA, CDR2 YSYEKL, per germline. V lost 3 bases to trimming and J lost 0 bases, with 12 bases between them. For the CDR3, the DNA is TGCGCCAGCAGCCACCTGATAGGGGACTCTGGAAACACCATATATTTT. Residues: CASSHLIGDSGNTIYF.

This CDR3 reads CASSLAGTGGNYGYTF. For the CDR3, the DNA is TGTGCCAGCAGCTTAGCGGGGACAGGGGGCAACTATGGCTACACCTTC. The genes are TRBV7-6 and TRBJ1-2; TRBD1 matches at 12 bases. Trimming took 0 bases from V and 2 from J; bases not matched to a gene: 1. The CDR3 loop spans 16 amino acids. CDR1 and CDR2 from the germline V gene are SGHVS and FNYEAQ.

This clone was found once. CDR3 amino acids: CASSGVRVGKNIQYF. CDR3 DNA sequence: TGTGCCAGCAGTGGTGTTAGGGTTGGCAAAAACATTCAGTACTTC. The chain carries TRBV6-1 and TRBJ2-4; no definite D call. V dropped 4 bases and J dropped 3 bases, with 13 bases sitting between them. Germline CDR1 MNHNS, CDR2 SASEGT. This CDR3 contains 15 residues.

This rearrangement joins TRBV18 to TRBJ1-4; D unresolved. The V end lost 3 bases, the J end lost 0 bases, and 8 bases lay between the germline ends. The germline CDR1 and CDR2 sequences are KGHSH and LQKENI. This CDR3 is built from 15 residues. CDR3 bases: TGTGCCAGCTCACCTTTTTCAACAACTAATGAAAAACTGTTTTTT. Protein: CASSPFSTTNEKLFF.

The chain is built from TRBV5-1 and TRBJ2-5, with 16 bases matching TRBD2. There are 19 residues in the CDR3. V lost 4 bases and J lost 4; bases outside the gene matches: 13. In germline, CDR1 is SGHRS, CDR2 YFSETQ. The CDR3 is CASSPWGLAGGERGETQYF. DNA of the CDR3: TGCGCCAGCAGCCCCTGGGGACTAGCGGGAGGGGAACGTGGAGAGACCCAGTACTTC. Using reference TRBV5-1 and TRBJ2-5 for the parts outside the CDR3, the full variable domain is KAGVTQTPRYLIKTRGQQVTLSCSPISGHRSVSWYQQTPGQGLQFLFEYFSETQRNKGNFPGRFSGRQFSNSRSEMNVSTLELGDSALYLCASSPWGLAGGERGETQYFGPGTRLLVL.

This chain uses TRBV15 with TRBJ2-1, with D tentatively TRBD1 (5 bases). Trimming cost V 0 bases and J 7 bases, with 13 bases left between them. CDR3 length: 15 residues. Germline V lookup: CDR1 LNHNV, CDR2 YYDKDF (reference sequence). The CDR3 loop reads CATSRDTRVANEQFF. CDR3 sequence (DNA): TGTGCCACCAGCAGAGATACCAGGGTCGCAAATGAGCAGTTCTTC.

V is TRBV6-5 and J is TRBJ2-7; 11 positions agree with TRBD1. The germline gives CDR1 MNHEY, CDR2 SVGAGI. CDR3 length: 15 amino acids. V lost 6 bases, J lost 5 bases, and 9 bases stayed unmatched. The CDR3 is CASSLRDRGIHEQYF. CDR3 nucleotides: TGTGCCAGCAGCCTCCGGGACAGGGGGATCCACGAGCAGTACTTC.